This TCR beta chain was found in a study of regulatory T cells in long-lasting Graves disease. Building of the TCR beta libraries involved iRepertoire HTBI primers and Arm-PCR of CDR3 regions. TCRdb re-derived calls from the multiplex PCR reads in MiXCR, one entry per CDR3 protein. The sample lists around 400,000 distinct CDR3 sequences; roughly a sixth were seen once. This clonotype was detected many times. Documented time point: newly diagnosed GD, antithyroid drugs for less than 3 months. With RNA extracted from PBMCs as input, the TCR library was made. This material consisted of peripheral blood mononuclear cells (PBMCs), taken at new diagnosis, from a patient treated with antithyroid drugs. The source of this sequence is a female donor with Graves disease.

The CDR3 DNA is TGTGCCAGCAGTTTGCAAATAGCGACAGGGTCCGGGGAGCTGTTTTTT. Protein product: CASSLQIATGSGELFF. The chain recombines TRBV27 with TRBJ2-2; 7 positions match TRBD1. Germline CDR1 is MNHEY and CDR2 is SMNVEV (reference sequence). The CDR3 is 16 amino acids. J lost 6 bases, V lost 3 bases, and 10 bases had no gene match.